These 7 T cell receptor beta chains came from one sample sequenced in a study of identical twins. TCRdb re-derived calls from the 5' RACE reads in MiXCR, one entry per CDR3 protein. The table records fewer than 500,000 distinct CDR3 sequences, 13% to 15% of them present only once. This sample was also put to use in a study of yellow fever vaccine responses in identical twins.

Sequencing was done on a sample of CD4+ T cells sorted from blood. These TCRs come from a woman aged 18-29 years in good health.

This clonotype showed up many times. The chain recombines TRBV11-1 with TRBJ2-1, with 8 bases aligning to TRBD1. The germline CDR1 and CDR2 sequences are SGHAT and FQDESV (reference sequence). CDR3 length: 18 amino acids. V trimming: 1 base; J trimming: 0 bases; junction bases outside the gene matches: 8. The CDR3 nucleotides are TGTGCCAGCAGCTTAGGGGCAGGGGGCGCGAGCTCCTACAATGAGCAGTTCTTC. This gives the protein CASSLGAGGASSYNEQFF.

The chain couples TRBV20-1 to TRBJ2-7, with D unclear. V was clipped by 5 bases and J by 0 bases, with 11 bases between them. The CDR3 runs to 13 residues. The germline V gene encodes CDR1 DFQATT and CDR2 SNEGSKA (reference sequence). The CDR3 here is CSAQDRSSYEQYF. DNA for the CDR3: TGCAGTGCTCAAGACCGGAGCTCCTACGAGCAGTACTTC.

The CDR3 DNA sequence: TGTGCCAGCAGTTTTGGAGCAGGTGCGTGGAATGAGCAGTTCTTC. Residues: CASSFGAGAWNEQFF. The chain recombines TRBV27 with TRBJ2-1; D is uncertain. Trimming removed 3 bases at V and 7 bases at J, with 16 bases between. CDR1 MNHEY and CDR2 SMNVEV come from the germline V gene (reference sequence). CDR3 length: 15 residues.

This clonotype was seen a few times. This sequence joins TRBV20-1 and TRBJ1-1; TRBD1 agrees at 10 bases. The germline V gene has CDR1 DFQATT and CDR2 SNEGSKA (reference sequence). V lost 3 bases and J lost 4; bases outside the gene matches: 5. The CDR3 runs to 14 residues. The CDR3 protein is CSARRDRGPTEAFF. The CDR3 DNA is TGCAGTGCTAGGAGGGACAGGGGACCCACTGAAGCTTTCTTT.

This clonotype appeared a few times. The rearrangement links TRBV27 to TRBJ2-3, with D perhaps given as TRBD1 or TRBD2 (5 bases each). CDR1 is MNHEY, CDR2 SMNVEV, per germline (reference sequence). This CDR3 comprises 16 residues. Trimming took off 2 bases at V and 6 bases at J, with 18 bases between the two ends. CDR3 in amino acids: CASSLGDRGTADTQYF. The CDR3 DNA follows: TGTGCCAGCAGTTTAGGGGACCGAGGCACGGCGGATACGCAGTATTTT.

The chain joins TRBV7-2 to TRBJ2-7; D gene uncertain. Trimming stripped 2 bases from V and 7 bases from J, with 9 bases between. The CDR3 extends over 12 amino acids. Germline lookup yields CDR1 SGHTA and CDR2 FQGNSA. CDR3 coding DNA: TGTGCCAGCAGCTTATTTAACGGGGAGCAGTACTTC. This gives the protein CASSLFNGEQYF.

The chain recombines TRBV27 with TRBJ2-7, with TRBD2 matching 11 bases. The junction had 2 bases not matched to a gene; V was cut back by 3 bases and J by 4 bases. CDR3 length equals 14 residues. Germline V gene lookup returns CDR1 MNHEY and CDR2 SMNVEV (reference sequence). The CDR3 DNA follows: TGTGCCAGCAGTTTGACTAGCGGGAAATACGAGCAGTACTTC. This encodes CASSLTSGKYEQYF.